Below are 14 T cell receptor beta chains sequenced from a single sample in a study of vaccination and CD4 T cells after COVID-19. Antigens for these TCRs are unknown. Sample treatment: roughly 11-day PBMC culture with coronavirus spike peptide pools or control peptides (ViraFEST assay). The Oncomine TCR Beta short-read assay was applied to DNA of cultured CD4+ T cells. A single record per CDR3 protein comes from TCRdb applying MiXCR to the PCR reads. The repertoire holds about 15,000 distinct CDR3 sequences, 42% seen once, with roughly 22% in the top ten. Sequenced here: CD4+ T cells from blood, cultured in vitro, sampled before SARS-CoV-2 vaccination. These receptors originate from a human donor who had recovered from COVID-19.

The V call is TRBV20-1, the J call TRBJ1-3; D possibly corresponds to TRBD1 (5 bases). V was shortened by 5 bases and J by 0 bases, with 11 bases between the two germline ends. This CDR3 has 14 amino acids. Germline V gene sequence: CDR1 DFQATT, CDR2 SNEGSKA (reference sequence). CDR3 nucleotide sequence: TGCAGTGCTGTCGGACATTACTCTGGAAACACCATATATTTT. It encodes CSAVGHYSGNTIYF.

The chain uses TRBV18 and TRBJ1-1; TRBD1 might be the D (5 bases). The CDR3 is made up of 15 amino acids. Germline lookup yields CDR1 KGHSH and CDR2 LQKENI. Between the trimmed V and J ends, which lost 0 bases and 1 base, there was a span of 9 bases. This chain's CDR3 is CASSPPAGTNTEAFF. The CDR3 DNA sequence: TGTGCCAGCTCACCACCGGCGGGGACGAACACTGAAGCTTTCTTT.

This chain uses TRBV6-5 with TRBJ2-7; D not resolved. The CDR3 totals 14 residues. Germline V gene lookup returns CDR1 MNHEY and CDR2 SVGAGI. The V end was cut by 0 bases, the J end by 6 bases, with 12 bases between. CDR3 loop: CASSYSIPESEQYF. As DNA, the CDR3 is TGTGCCAGCAGTTACTCAATCCCAGAGAGCGAGCAGTACTTC.

The chain recombines TRBV7-9 with TRBJ2-2, with 7 bases that match TRBD1. Germline V gives CDR1 SEHNR, CDR2 FQNEAQ (reference sequence). The CDR3 consists of 15 residues. With V trimmed by 5 bases and J by 5 bases, 8 bases remained unmatched. This CDR3 is CASSERRQGTGELFF. As DNA, the CDR3 is TGTGCCAGCAGCGAAAGACGACAGGGTACCGGGGAGCTGTTTTTT.

V usage is TRBV19 and J usage is TRBJ1-5; D is uncertain. Germline assignment: CDR1 LNHDA and CDR2 SQIVND (reference sequence). The CDR3 loop spans 13 amino acids. Trimming removed 3 bases at V and 6 bases at J, with 9 bases between. The CDR3 here is CASSIVGPQPQHF. CDR3 in DNA: TGTGCCAGTAGTATTGTCGGTCCTCAGCCCCAGCATTTT. The complete variable domain, with remaining parts taken from reference TRBV19 and TRBJ1-5, reads DGGITQSPKYLFRKEGQNVTLSCEQNLNHDAMYWYRQDPGQGLRLIYYSQIVNDFQKGDIAEGYSVSREKKESFPLTVTSAQKNPTAFYLCASSIVGPQPQHFGDGTRLSIL.

This clonotype was seen more than once but under ten times. The chain uses TRBV7-2 and TRBJ1-2; 9 nucleotides match TRBD1. With V trimmed by 5 bases and J by 1 base, 8 bases remained unmatched. From germline, CDR1 is SGHTA and CDR2 FQGNSA. The CDR3 contains 16 residues. CDR3 sequence (DNA): TGTGCCAGCAGCCCAAACGGACAGGGGAGTAACTATGGCTACACCTTC. Protein sequence: CASSPNGQGSNYGYTF.

The chain is built from TRBV20-1 and TRBJ2-2; possibly TRBD2 for D (5 bases). V was clipped by 5 bases and J by 0 bases, with 13 bases between them. Looked up from germline, CDR1 is DFQATT and CDR2 is SNEGSKA (reference sequence). This CDR3 contains 15 residues. The CDR3 nucleotides read TGCAGTGCTCTCGGACTGAAAACGAACACCGGGGAGCTGTTTTTT. Amino acids: CSALGLKTNTGELFF.

This clonotype was counted only a few times. V and J are TRBV19 and TRBJ1-6; 9 bases are shared with TRBD1. Trimming removed 3 bases from V and 10 bases from J; junction bases left unmatched: 10. This CDR3 region has 16 residues. The germline V gene encodes CDR1 LNHDA and CDR2 SQIVND (reference sequence). The CDR3 here is CASSISGQGTGSPLHF. The CDR3 nucleotides are TGTGCCAGTAGTATCTCGGGACAGGGAACAGGATCACCCCTCCACTTT.

The rearrangement links TRBV6-2 or TRBV6-3 to TRBJ1-1; a possible D gene is TRBD1 (6 bases). Germline assignment: CDR1 MNHEY and CDR2 SVGEGT. Trimming stripped 10 bases from V and 4 bases from J, with 10 bases between. This CDR3 is built from 11 residues. The CDR3 here is CAIRGATEAFF. CDR3 nucleotide sequence: TGTGCCATCCGGGGGGCCACTGAAGCTTTCTTT.

In its sample, this clonotype was seen once. The gene calls are TRBV6-1 and TRBJ2-7; 8 nucleotides line up with TRBD1. V trimming: 4 bases; J trimming: 2 bases; junction bases outside the gene matches: 4. CDR1 MNHNS and CDR2 SASEGT come from the germline V gene. The CDR3 spans 14 residues. CDR3 in amino acids: CASSARQGPYEQYF. CDR3 bases: TGTGCCAGCAGTGCCAGACAGGGGCCCTACGAGCAGTACTTC.

The gene calls are TRBV7-6 and TRBJ1-1; 7 positions agree with TRBD1. The CDR3 runs to 14 residues. V gave up 5 bases and J gave up 5 bases; unmatched junction bases: 8. The V gene's germline CDR1 is SGHVS and CDR2 FNYEAQ. Written as DNA, the CDR3 is TGTGCCAGCAGCGGCTCAGGGGGGCGAACTGAAGCTTTCTTT. The encoded protein is CASSGSGGRTEAFF.

This clonotype was observed a few times. This chain joins TRBV4-2 and TRBJ1-2, with D hard to call. With 6 bases removed from V and 3 bases from J, the gap between germline ends came to 14 bases. Germline V gene sequence: CDR1 LGHNA, CDR2 YNFKEQ. This CDR3 spans 14 amino acids. The CDR3 loop is CASSDTVGDYGYTF. The CDR3 DNA reads as TGTGCCAGCAGTGACACAGTAGGCGACTATGGCTACACCTTC.

This clonotype has a single count. The gene calls are TRBV7-2 and TRBJ2-2; TRBD2 matches 12 bases. The V segment lost 1 base and the J segment 5 bases; nucleotides outside the gene matches: 8. Germline CDR1 and CDR2: SGHTA and FQGNSA. The CDR3 contains 18 residues. The CDR3 coding sequence is TGTGCCAGCAGCTTAGTTGTCCGACTAGCGGGAGTTACCGGGGAGCTGTTTTTT. Translating it yields CASSLVVRLAGVTGELFF.

The rearrangement joins TRBV19 to TRBJ2-3, with 7 bases identical to TRBD1. This CDR3 region has 18 residues. CDR1 and CDR2 from the germline V gene are LNHDA and SQIVND (reference sequence). Unmatched junction bases numbered 14, after V lost 5 bases and J lost 0 bases. This chain's CDR3 is CASSPQLTGHASTDTQYF. The CDR3 nucleotides are TGTGCCAGTAGTCCACAACTGACAGGGCACGCTAGCACAGATACGCAGTATTTT.